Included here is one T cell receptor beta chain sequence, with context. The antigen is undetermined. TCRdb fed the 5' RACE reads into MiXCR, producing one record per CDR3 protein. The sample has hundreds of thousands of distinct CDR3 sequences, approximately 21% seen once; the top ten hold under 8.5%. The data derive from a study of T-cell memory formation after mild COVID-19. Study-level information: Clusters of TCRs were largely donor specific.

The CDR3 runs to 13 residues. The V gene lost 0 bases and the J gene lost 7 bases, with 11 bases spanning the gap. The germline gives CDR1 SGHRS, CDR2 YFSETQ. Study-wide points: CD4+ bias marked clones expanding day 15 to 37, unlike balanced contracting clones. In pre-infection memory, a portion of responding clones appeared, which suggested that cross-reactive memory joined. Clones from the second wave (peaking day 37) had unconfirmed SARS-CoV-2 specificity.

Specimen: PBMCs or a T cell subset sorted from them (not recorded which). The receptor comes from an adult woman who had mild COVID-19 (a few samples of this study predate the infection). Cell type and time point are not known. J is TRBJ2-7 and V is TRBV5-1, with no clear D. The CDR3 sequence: CASSLEGIGEQYF. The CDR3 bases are TGCGCCAGCAGCTTGGAGGGAATTGGGGAGCAGTACTTC.